This TCR beta chain is from a study of T cell clonality in common variable immunodeficiency. This clone was recorded at least ten times. The sequenced fragment ends 3 residues before the CDR3 boundary, so the rest is inferred from the germline J gene. V lost 4 bases and J lost 1; bases outside the gene matches: 9. The length of the CDR3 is 18 residues. Germline CDR1 is SNHLY and CDR2 is FYNNEI. The method was immunoSEQ multiplex PCR; TCRdb's version includes in-frame clones alone and lacks a portion of them. The profile covers approximately 50,000 clones, none occurring a single time. Each donor provided about 5 to 9 ml of heparinized whole blood.

The receptor was isolated from a person between 18 and 70 years old in good health. The V gene is TRBV2, the J gene TRBJ2-5, with TRBD2 identical over 13 bases. The sequenced material came from peripheral blood mononuclear cells. CDR3 region: CASSVTGTSGDLQETQYF. The DNA read from the CDR3 is TGTGCCAGCAGTGTTACCGGGACTAGCGGGGACCTCCAAGAGACC.